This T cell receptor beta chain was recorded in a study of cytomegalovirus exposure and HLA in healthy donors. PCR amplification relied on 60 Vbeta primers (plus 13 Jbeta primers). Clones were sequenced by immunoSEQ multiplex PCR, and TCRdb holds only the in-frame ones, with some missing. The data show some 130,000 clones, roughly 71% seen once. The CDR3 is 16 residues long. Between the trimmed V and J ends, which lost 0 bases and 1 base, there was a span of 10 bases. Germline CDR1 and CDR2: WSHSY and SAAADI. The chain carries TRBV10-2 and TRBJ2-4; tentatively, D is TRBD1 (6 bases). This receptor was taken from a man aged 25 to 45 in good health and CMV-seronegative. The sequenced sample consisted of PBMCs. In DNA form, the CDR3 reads TGCGCCAGCAGTGAGTCCGCAGGGGCGGCCAAAAACATTCAGTACTTC. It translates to CASSESAGAAKNIQYF.